This TCR beta chain was found in a study of T cell changes during pregnancy in multiple sclerosis (dated by TCRdb to the late 2010s). Study-level background: In women with multiple sclerosis, the researchers looked at how the T cell repertoire shifted as pregnancy progressed.

The library was generated by the immunoSEQ multiplex PCR assay. TCRdb took over this immuneACCESS table, retaining in-frame rearrangements with V and J assigned. Such tables are incomplete; in checked studies, under half of the missing clones stem from an unresolved V gene, and the remainder is unexplained. Counted in this sample were almost 35,000 clones; roughly 88% of them appeared once. The ten top clones hold roughly 4.8% of the sample. Comment on this clone: No cognate antigen has been identified for it. No base-level quality is on record; no much larger clone is a single base apart.

The CDR3 goes from the cysteine to the phenylalanine over 14 residues. Only the CDR3 DNA stays, 42 bases, in frame from base 1. This sample comprised CD8+ T cells from peripheral blood mononuclear cells, obtained after pregnancy. The receptor was isolated from a female donor with multiple sclerosis, enrolled in a pregnancy study. This sequence uses TRBV12-1 and TRBJ1-2; the DNA was not used to check the table's D call, TRBD1. TRBV12-1 is a listed pseudogene. The nucleotide sequence is TGTGCCAGCAGCAGGCGACAGGGGGGCTATGGCTACACCTTC. Its amino acids are CASSRRQGGYGYTF.